Sequencing of this T cell receptor beta chain was carried out in a study of CD8+CD57+ T cells in acquired aplastic anemia. As for the study in general: The sorted CD4+ and CD8+ cells yielded an average around 3 ug of DNA.

Patients picked for sequencing had shown CD8+CD57+ cell expansion detected by flow cytometry. Severe acquired aplastic anemia was present in all patients. Template material for TCR beta VDJ and CDR3 profiling consisted of genomic DNA. TCRdb called the reads again in MiXCR, with one record for every CDR3 protein. This table holds around 210,000 distinct CDR3 sequences, 55% to 65% found once. V lost 8 bases to trimming and J lost 0 bases, with 10 bases between them. This CDR3 has 13 residues. The germline V gene has CDR1 MGHRA and CDR2 YSYEKL. This clonotype was detected only once. The sequence came from a human donor with aplastic anemia. The V gene is TRBV4-1, the J gene TRBJ1-1; D is ambiguous. The specimen sequenced was sorted CD4+, CD8+, or CD8+CD57+ T cells (not recorded which) from PBMCs. The CDR3 is CASGLNMNTEAFF. The DNA for the CDR3 is TGCGCCAGCGGCCTCAACATGAACACTGAAGCTTTCTTT.